Listed below are T cell receptor beta chains from one sample, sequenced in a study of CD8 T cells in ankylosing spondylitis. TCRdb reanalysed the 5' RACE reads using MiXCR and keeps one entry per CDR3 protein. The data contain around 210,000 distinct CDR3 sequences, less than 9.5% of them singletons. The sequencing sample was made of blood, either unsorted or a sorted T cell fraction (not recorded which). Receptor source: a female donor with ankylosing spondylitis or in good health (not recorded which). Both conserved end residues are part of each CDR3.

CDR3 length,J gene,V gene,CDR3 protein
15,TRBJ2-1,TRBV20-1,CSATPSRPLYNEQFF
19,TRBJ2-7,TRBV10-3,CAISEGFSGTSGPPGEQYF
17,TRBJ2-1,TRBV5-1,CASSSGLAGGPLNEQFF
16,TRBJ2-6,TRBV12-5,CASGLVPGSGANVLTF
13,TRBJ1-3,TRBV5-1,CASSLDFGNTIYF
14,TRBJ2-3,TRBV28,CASSPWGVTDTQYF
14,TRBJ2-7,TRBV15,CATSPGSNGYEQYF
15,TRBJ1-1,TRBV7-9,CASSLERGRDTEAFF
18,TRBJ2-1,TRBV12-2,CASRLSQLWTTWNNEQFF
16,TRBJ1-3,TRBV4-1,CASSQVWTGSGNTIYF
14,TRBJ2-7,TRBV6-5,CASSYSGRTYEQYF
13,TRBJ1-5,TRBV19,CASRLGSNQPQHF
13,TRBJ2-1,TRBV2,CASRRGGNNEQFF
18,TRBJ2-2,TRBV5-1,CASSLPPGLAVNTGELFF
11,TRBJ1-1,TRBV20-1,CSARDGSEAFF
16,TRBJ2-3,TRBV7-2,CASTLLGLADTDTQYF
13,TRBJ1-6,TRBV30,CAWRQGDNSPLHF
14,TRBJ2-4,TRBV11-2,CASSLGAAKNIQYF
15,TRBJ2-2,TRBV12-3/TRBV12-4,CASRPGWSDTGELFF
16,TRBJ1-1,TRBV10-3,CAISESGPGLGTEAFF
13,TRBJ2-1,TRBV15,CATRKTGINEQFF
14,TRBJ1-2,TRBV6-1,CASSLHDRGGGYTF
14,TRBJ2-5,TRBV20-1,CSARDVGPWETQYF
17,TRBJ2-1,TRBV20-1,CSASAGQGLPSYNEQFF
14,TRBJ1-3,TRBV19,CASLQQSSGNTIYF
16,TRBJ2-1,TRBV20-1,CSARDLNRLPSGEQFF
17,TRBJ2-7,TRBV20-1,CSARPTPRGGPSYEQYF
16,TRBJ2-2,TRBV6-1,CASTKLAGEYTGELFF
17,TRBJ2-2,TRBV9,CASSPTHGQGVIGELFF
11,TRBJ1-2,TRBV30,CVTRVDYGYTF
12,TRBJ1-1,TRBV7-9,CVSSLGNREGFF
14,TRBJ2-7,TRBV7-2,CASSLETGVHEQYF
14,TRBJ1-1,TRBV5-1,CASSKQGRNTEAFF
17,TRBJ2-5,TRBV3-1,CASSQDLAGAVQETQYF
15,TRBJ2-7,TRBV7-9,CASSSNLGTAYEQYF
13,TRBJ1-1,TRBV7-3,CASSFAVNTEAFF
12,TRBJ2-7,TRBV20-1,CSARGTIYEQYF
14,TRBJ2-7,TRBV20-1,CSASRDRAIREQYF
14,TRBJ1-6,TRBV12-3/TRBV12-4,CASSLGTGYSPLHF
11,TRBJ1-1,TRBV29-1,CSCREGTEAFF
16,TRBJ2-3,TRBV20-1,CSASRLAGPYTDTQYF
15,TRBJ1-1,TRBV7-2,CASSRQGRMNTEAFF
16,TRBJ2-1,TRBV27,CASSPQQGPLYNEQFF
14,TRBJ2-2,TRBV20-1,CSAPPELRSGELFF
19,TRBJ2-1,TRBV20-1,CSARATLAGGITGGNEQFF
12,TRBJ2-2,TRBV28,CASSPQGGELFF
16,TRBJ2-1,TRBV20-1,CSARDGHRTSGNEQFF
16,TRBJ2-3,TRBV7-2,CASSPWGGGATDTQYF
15,TRBJ2-5,TRBV4-2,CASSQGGVGAGTQYF
15,TRBJ2-1,TRBV13,CASTAGVAGVGEQFF